Here is one T cell receptor (beta chain) with its context. Its specificity is not known. This record belongs to a study of cytomegalovirus exposure and HLA in healthy donors. The CDR3 runs 11 residues. Trimming pared 1 base from V and 6 bases from J, leaving 3 bases between. Germline V gene sequence: CDR1 DFQATT, CDR2 SNEGSKA (reference sequence). Amplification used 60 Vbeta primers and 13 Jbeta primers. The assay was immunoSEQ multiplex PCR, and TCRdb's table has in-frame clones only and misses some. This table holds around 180,000 clones, 79% found once. Study results and caveats: Rare TCR sequences dominated, though some public TCRs recurred in many donors.

The V call is TRBV20-1, the J call TRBJ2-2, with no clear D. This sequence was found in a woman between 50 and 59 years old in good health and CMV-seronegative. Source material: PBMCs. CDR3 DNA: TGCAGTGCTAGAGGGCCCGGGGAGCTGTTTTTT. Amino acids: CSARGPGELFF.